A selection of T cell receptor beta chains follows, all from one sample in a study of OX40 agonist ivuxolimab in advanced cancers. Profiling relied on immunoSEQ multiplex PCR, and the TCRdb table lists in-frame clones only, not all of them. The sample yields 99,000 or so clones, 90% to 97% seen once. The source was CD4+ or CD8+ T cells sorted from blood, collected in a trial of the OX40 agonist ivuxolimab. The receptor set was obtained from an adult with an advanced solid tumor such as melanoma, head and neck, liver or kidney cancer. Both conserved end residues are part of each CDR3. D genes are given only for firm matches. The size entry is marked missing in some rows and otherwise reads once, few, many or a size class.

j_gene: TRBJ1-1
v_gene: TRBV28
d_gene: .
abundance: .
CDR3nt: TGTGCCAGCAGTTTAAGTTTATTGACCATGAACACTGAAGCTTTCTTT
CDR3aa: CASSLSLLTMNTEAFF

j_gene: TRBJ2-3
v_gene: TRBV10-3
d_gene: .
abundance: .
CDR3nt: TGTGCCATCAGTGATCAAGACACAGATACGCAGTATTTT
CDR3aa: CAISDQDTDTQYF

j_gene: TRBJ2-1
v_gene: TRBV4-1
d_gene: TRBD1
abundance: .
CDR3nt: TGCGCCAGCAGCATCCGACAGGGAAATTACAATGAGCAGTTCTTC
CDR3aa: CASSIRQGNYNEQFF

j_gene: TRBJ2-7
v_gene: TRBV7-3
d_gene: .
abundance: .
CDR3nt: TGTGCCAGCAGCCTCATGGGGCGGGGTAGTGGCTACGAGCAGTACTTC
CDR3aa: CASSLMGRGSGYEQYF

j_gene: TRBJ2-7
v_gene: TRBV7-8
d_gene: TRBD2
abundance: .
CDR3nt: TGTGCCAGCAGCTTAGCTCGCGGGGGGGCCGGCTACGAGCAGTACTTC
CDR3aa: CASSLARGGAGYEQYF

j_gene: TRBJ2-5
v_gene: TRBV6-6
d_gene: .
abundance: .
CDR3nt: TGTGCCAGCAGTTACGACGTAGGAGCCGGGGACTTC
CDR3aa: CASSYDVGAGDF

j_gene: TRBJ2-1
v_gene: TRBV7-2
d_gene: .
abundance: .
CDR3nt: TGTGCCAGCAGCTTATGGACAAGGTATGAGCAGTTCTTC
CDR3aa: CASSLWTRYEQFF

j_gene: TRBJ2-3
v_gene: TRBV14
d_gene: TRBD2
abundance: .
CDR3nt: TGTGCCAGCAGCCAAACTAGCGGGAGGAGGCCAGATACGCAGTATTTT
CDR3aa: CASSQTSGRRPDTQYF

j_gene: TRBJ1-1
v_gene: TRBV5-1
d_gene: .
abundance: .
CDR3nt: TGCGCCAGCAGCCCGGAACCGATGAACACTGAAGCTTTCTTT
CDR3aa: CASSPEPMNTEAFF

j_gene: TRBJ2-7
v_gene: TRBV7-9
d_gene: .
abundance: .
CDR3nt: TGTGCCAGCAGCTACCCCCCTGGCACGGACTCCTACGAGCAGTACTTC
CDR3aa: CASSYPPGTDSYEQYF

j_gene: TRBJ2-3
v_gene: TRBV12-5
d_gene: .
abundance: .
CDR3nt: TGTGCTAGTGGTTTGGTACGGACGGAAGGGGATACGCAGTATTTT
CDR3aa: CASGLVRTEGDTQYF

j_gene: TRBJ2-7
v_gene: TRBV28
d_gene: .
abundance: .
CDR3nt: TGTGCCAGCATCGAGAACAGGGATGGGAAGGGCGAGCAGTACTTC
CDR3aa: CASIENRDGKGEQYF

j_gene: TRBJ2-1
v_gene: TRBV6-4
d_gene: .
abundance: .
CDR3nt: TGTGCCAGCAGCTACGAGGGGAGTTCCTACAATGAGCAGTTCTTC
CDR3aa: CASSYEGSSYNEQFF

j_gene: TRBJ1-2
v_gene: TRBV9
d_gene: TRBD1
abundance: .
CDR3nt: TGTGCCAGCAGCCCCCAGGGGGACCCGAACTATGGCTACACCTTC
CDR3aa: CASSPQGDPNYGYTF

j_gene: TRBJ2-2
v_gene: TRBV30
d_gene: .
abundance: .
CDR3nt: TGTGCCTGGTCGCTTGGGGTGAACACCGGGGAGCTGTTTTTT
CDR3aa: CAWSLGVNTGELFF

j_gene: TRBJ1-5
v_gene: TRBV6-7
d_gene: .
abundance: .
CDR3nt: TGTGCCAGCAGTTACCGATCACGTCAGCCCCAGCATTTT
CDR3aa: CASSYRSRQPQHF

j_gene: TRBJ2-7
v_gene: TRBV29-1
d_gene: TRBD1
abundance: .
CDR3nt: TGCAGCGTGGGACAGGACAATACCTACGAGCAGTACTTC
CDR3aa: CSVGQDNTYEQYF

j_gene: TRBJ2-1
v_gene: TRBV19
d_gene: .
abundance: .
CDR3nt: TGTGCCAGTAGCATCGCTGGGCCAACCTACAATGAGCAGTTCTTC
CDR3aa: CASSIAGPTYNEQFF

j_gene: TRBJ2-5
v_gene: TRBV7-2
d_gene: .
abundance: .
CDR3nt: TGTGCCAGCACCACCGGTAACCAAGAGACCCAGTACTTC
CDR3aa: CASTTGNQETQYF

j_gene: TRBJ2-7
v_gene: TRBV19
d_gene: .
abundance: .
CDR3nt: TGTGCCAGTTCGCAGGGGTCCTCCTACGAGCAGTACTTC
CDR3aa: CASSQGSSYEQYF

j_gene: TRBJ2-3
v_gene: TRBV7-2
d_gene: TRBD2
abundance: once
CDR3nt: TGTGCCAGCAGCTTGGGACTAGCGGGAGGCAACACAGATACGCAGTATTTT
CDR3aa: CASSLGLAGGNTDTQYF

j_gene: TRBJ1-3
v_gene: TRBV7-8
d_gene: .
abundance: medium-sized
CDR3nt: TGTGCCACCCGGGGGCCTGGAAACACCATATATTTT
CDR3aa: CATRGPGNTIYF

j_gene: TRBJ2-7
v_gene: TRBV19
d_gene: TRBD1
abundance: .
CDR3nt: TGTGCCAGTAGTATCGGACAGGGTGAAGCCTACGAGCAGTACTTC
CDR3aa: CASSIGQGEAYEQYF

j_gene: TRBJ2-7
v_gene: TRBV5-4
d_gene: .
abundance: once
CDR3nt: TGTGCCAGCAGCGGAACTAGTCCCTACGAGCAGTACTTC
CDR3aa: CASSGTSPYEQYF

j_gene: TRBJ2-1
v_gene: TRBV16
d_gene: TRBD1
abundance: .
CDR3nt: TGTGCCAGCAGCCCCCCCAAATATTTGGGACAGGGTAGTGAGCAGTTCTTC
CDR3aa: CASSPPKYLGQGSEQFF

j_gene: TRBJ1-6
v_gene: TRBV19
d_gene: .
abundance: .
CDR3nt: TGTGCCAGTAGTATGGGAGGTGTTTCACCCCTCCACTTT
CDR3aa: CASSMGGVSPLHF

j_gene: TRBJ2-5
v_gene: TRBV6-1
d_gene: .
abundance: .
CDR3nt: TGTGCCAGCGGCCCGGGGCCAGAGACCCAGTACTTC
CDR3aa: CASGPGPETQYF

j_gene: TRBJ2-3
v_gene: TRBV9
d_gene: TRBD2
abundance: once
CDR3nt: TGTGCCAGCAGCGCGGGACTAGCGGGGATTACTAGCACAGATACGCAGTATTTT
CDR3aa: CASSAGLAGITSTDTQYF

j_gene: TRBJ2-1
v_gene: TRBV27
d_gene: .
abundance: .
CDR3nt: TGTGCCAGCAGTTATGACAAAGGGGCCTACAATGAGCAGTTCTTC
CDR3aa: CASSYDKGAYNEQFF

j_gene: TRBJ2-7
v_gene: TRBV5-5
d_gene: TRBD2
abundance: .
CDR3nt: TGTGCCAGCAAAGGCGGGAGGGCCTACGAGCAGTACTTC
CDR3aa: CASKGGRAYEQYF

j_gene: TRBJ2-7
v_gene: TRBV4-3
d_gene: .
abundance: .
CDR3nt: TGCGCCAGCAGCCAGGTCACTTTACAGGGTTACGAGCAGTACTTC
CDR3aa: CASSQVTLQGYEQYF

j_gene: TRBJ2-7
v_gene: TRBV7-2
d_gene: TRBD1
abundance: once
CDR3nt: TGTGCCAGCAGCGCCAGGGACAGGGGCTACGAGCAGTACTTC
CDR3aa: CASSARDRGYEQYF

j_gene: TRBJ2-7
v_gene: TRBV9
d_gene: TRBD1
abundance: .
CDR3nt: TGTGCCAGCAGCGTAGAAGTGATGGGGACAGGGTTTTCCGAGCAGTACTTC
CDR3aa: CASSVEVMGTGFSEQYF

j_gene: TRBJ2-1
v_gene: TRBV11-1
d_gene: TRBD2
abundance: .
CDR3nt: TGTGCCAGCAGCTTAGACCTAGCGGGCCACTCCTACAATGAGCAGTTCTTC
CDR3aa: CASSLDLAGHSYNEQFF

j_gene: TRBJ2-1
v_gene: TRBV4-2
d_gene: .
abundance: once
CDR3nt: TGTGCCAGCAGCCAAGATCTTTACGGGGGCAATGAGCAGTTCTTC
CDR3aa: CASSQDLYGGNEQFF

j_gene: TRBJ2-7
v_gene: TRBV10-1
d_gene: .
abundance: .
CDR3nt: TGCGCCCGAGTGGGACACCACTCCTACGAGCAGTACTTC
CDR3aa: CARVGHHSYEQYF

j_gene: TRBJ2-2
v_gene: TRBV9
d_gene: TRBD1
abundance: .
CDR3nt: TGTGCCAGCAGCACCCGACAGGGGAACACCGGGGAGCTGTTTTTT
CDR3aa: CASSTRQGNTGELFF

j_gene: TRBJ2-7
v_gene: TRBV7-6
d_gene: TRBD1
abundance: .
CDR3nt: TGTGCCAGCAGCTCGACAGGGCCCTACGAGCAGTACTTC
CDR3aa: CASSSTGPYEQYF

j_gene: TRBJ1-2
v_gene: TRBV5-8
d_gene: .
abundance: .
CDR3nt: TGTGCCAGCAGCTCTAAAGCAGGGTCTAACTATGGCTACACCTTC
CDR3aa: CASSSKAGSNYGYTF

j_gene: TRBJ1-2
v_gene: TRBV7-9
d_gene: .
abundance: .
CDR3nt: TGTGCCAGCTTTAACCCGGGCGGAAGAACTAACTATGGCTACACCTTC
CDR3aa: CASFNPGGRTNYGYTF

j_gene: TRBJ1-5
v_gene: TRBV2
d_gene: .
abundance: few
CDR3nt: TGTGCCAGCAGTGATATCAGCAATCAGCCCCAGCATTTT
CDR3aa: CASSDISNQPQHF

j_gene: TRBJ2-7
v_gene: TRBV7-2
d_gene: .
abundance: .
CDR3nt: TGTGCCAGCAGCTTGGCCGGGTCGGAGTACGAGCAGTACTTC
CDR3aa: CASSLAGSEYEQYF

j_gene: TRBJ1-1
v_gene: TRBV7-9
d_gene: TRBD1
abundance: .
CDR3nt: TGTGCCAGCAGCCCCTTCATGGGGACAGGAGTACTCACTGAAGCTTTCTTT
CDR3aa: CASSPFMGTGVLTEAFF

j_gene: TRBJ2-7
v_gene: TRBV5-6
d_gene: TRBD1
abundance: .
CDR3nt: TGTGCCAGCAGCCCGGGGACAGGTGCCACCGACGAGCAGTACTTC
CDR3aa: CASSPGTGATDEQYF

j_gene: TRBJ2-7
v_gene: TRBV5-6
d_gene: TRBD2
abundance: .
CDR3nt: TGTGCCAGCAGCTTAGGGACTATTCCACCCTACAAGCAGTACTTC
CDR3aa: CASSLGTIPPYKQYF

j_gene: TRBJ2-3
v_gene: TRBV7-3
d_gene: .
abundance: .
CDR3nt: TGTGCCAGCAGCTTAGACATCCTCCCAGATACGCAGTATTTT
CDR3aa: CASSLDILPDTQYF

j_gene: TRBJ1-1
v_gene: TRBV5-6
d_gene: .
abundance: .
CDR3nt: TGTGCCAGCAGCCCGGGGTTCGTACTGAACACTGAAGCTTTCTTT
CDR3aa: CASSPGFVLNTEAFF

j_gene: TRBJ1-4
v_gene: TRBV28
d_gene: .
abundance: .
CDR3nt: TGTGCCAGCAGTTTTTTGTTCGGAGGGGACGGATGGCAAAATGAAAAACTGTTTTTT
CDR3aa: CASSFLFGGDGWQNEKLFF

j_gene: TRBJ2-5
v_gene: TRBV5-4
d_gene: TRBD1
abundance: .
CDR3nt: TGTGCCAGCAGTTTATGGACAGGGGGCTCGGAAGAGACCCAGTACTTC
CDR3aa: CASSLWTGGSEETQYF

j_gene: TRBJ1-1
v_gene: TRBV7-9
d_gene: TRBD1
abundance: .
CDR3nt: TGTGCCAGCAGCTTGACAGGGGACACTGAAGCTTTCTTT
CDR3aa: CASSLTGDTEAFF

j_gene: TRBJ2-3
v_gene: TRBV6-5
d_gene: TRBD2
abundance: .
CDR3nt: TGTGCCAGCAGCCCTACTAGCGGGGAATCAGATACGCAGTATTTT
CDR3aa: CASSPTSGESDTQYF

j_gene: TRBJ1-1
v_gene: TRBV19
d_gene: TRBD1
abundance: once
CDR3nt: TGTGCCAGTAGTGTTAGGGGGCAGGACACTGAAGCTTTCTTT
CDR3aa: CASSVRGQDTEAFF

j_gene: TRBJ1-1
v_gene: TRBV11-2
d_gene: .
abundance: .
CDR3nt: TGTGCCAGCAGTGGACACACCATGAACACTGAAGCTTTCTTT
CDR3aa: CASSGHTMNTEAFF